This T cell receptor beta chain was captured in a study of breast tumors, draining lymph nodes, adjacent tissues listed by TCRdb under 2016. About the study as a whole: Breast cancer patients provided tumor, adjacent nontumor tissue and axillary lymph nodes, and the study compared the TCR beta repertoires across these three sources. The study aimed to assess the relationships and possible T-cell exchange between tumor, surrounding tissue and draining lymph node repertoires in human breast cancer. What the research found in general, with its limitations: In luminal-like breast cancer, tumor and nontumor tissue repertoires resembled each other significantly more than in basal-like breast cancer. The conclusion that tumor T cells originate in lymph nodes was framed as consistent with a hypothesis rather than directly demonstrated. Tumor T-cell repertoires showed less diversity than lymph node repertoires and more diversity than nontumor tissue repertoires, and tumor T-cell repertoires showed preferential V and J gene usage. The data were judged consistent with most tumor T cells deriving from the lymph node and then expanding within tumor tissue.

The sequencer listed for this sample is Illumina HiSeq 2000. Multiplex PCR amplification was used to generate the TCR beta chain libraries. The amplified TCR beta chain products were analyzed by high-throughput sequencing. The raw public data were reprocessed by TCRdb itself: fastp quality trimming at Q25, MiXCR clonotype calling, in-frame beta chains only. When rows share a CDR3 protein, they turn into one entry using the most common DNA and genes. This sample is represented by some 120,000 distinct CDR3 sequences; less than 25% of them were singletons. The biggest ten clones account for roughly 2.4% of the sample. The germline V gene (reference sequence) yields LNHDA for CDR1 and SQIVND for CDR2. V and J lose 1 base and 7 bases, and a span of 17 bases separates them. Reading from cysteine to phenylalanine, the CDR3 counts 15 amino acids. Left in the record is the CDR3 DNA by itself, 45 bases read in frame from the first base.

This clonotype was counted at least ten times. The target of this receptor is not known. No much larger clone exists at a distance of one base, and base qualities are not known. The lymph node samples were taken from the axillary draining lymph nodes of breast cancer patients. Sequencing was done on a sample of axillary lymph node tissue. This receptor was taken from a female donor with breast cancer. Some clones in this sample may be carry-over from other donors' samples. The rearranged segments are TRBV19 and TRBJ2-7; a tentative D match to TRBD2 spans 7 bases. The base sequence is TGTGCCAGTAGTATAGTAGGGGGAGGGCCGTCGGAGCAGTACTTC. It encodes CASSIVGGGPSEQYF.